The sequence of this T cell receptor beta chain was determined in a study of blood T cells in healthy people across ages. This clonotype has more than one count but fewer than ten. What it binds is not known. Study-wide results and limits: Age brought a roughly linear fall in TCR beta diversity measured per million T cells.

Primed by a sample-barcoded 5' primer and a J-beta primer mix, a second PCR proceeded for 7 to 11 cycles. Template switching added a 12-random-nucleotide identifier to every cDNA molecule. From the 5' RACE reads, TCRdb called clonotypes with MiXCR, one entry per CDR3 protein. The profile shows some 1.5 million distinct CDR3 sequences, 28% of them singletons. From germline, CDR1 is MNHEY and CDR2 SVGAGI. This CDR3 comprises 15 residues. V lost 2 bases to trimming and J lost 6 bases, with 11 bases between them. The sample was blood. The V call is TRBV6-5, the J call TRBJ1-6, with D perhaps TRBD1 (6 bases). This clonotype originated in a woman in her 30s in good health. The DNA for the CDR3 is TGTGCCAGCAGTTACACAGGGCGGGCTAATTCACCCCTCCACTTT. Protein: CASSYTGRANSPLHF.